The 10 T cell receptor beta chains below were found in one sample sequenced in a study of cytomegalovirus exposure and HLA in healthy donors. PCR primers comprised 60 Vbeta and 13 Jbeta primers. The repertoire was sequenced with immunoSEQ multiplex PCR; TCRdb's copy has only in-frame clones and lacks some. The repertoire has about 180,000 clones, approximately 84% of them found once; the top ten carry more than 4%. The source material was PBMCs. The receptors shown here come from a girl aged 10-17 years in good health and CMV-seropositive.

The CDR3 nucleotides are TGTGCCAGCAGCGTAGGCAGTATCTCGACTGAAGCTTTCTTT. Its translation: CASSVGSISTEAFF. The chain uses TRBV9 and TRBJ1-1, with D uncertain. This CDR3 comprises 14 residues. In germline, CDR1 is SGDLS, CDR2 YYNGEE. The V gene lost 0 bases and the J gene lost 5 bases, with 11 bases spanning the gap.

The chain uses TRBV9 and TRBJ2-1; 9 bases are shared with TRBD2. CDR3 length: 15 residues. The junction had 1 base not matched to a gene; V was cut back by 2 bases and J by 1 base. Germline V gives CDR1 SGDLS, CDR2 YYNGEE. The CDR3 protein is CASSVSGGSYNEQFF. For the CDR3, the DNA is TGTGCCAGCAGCGTCAGCGGGGGGTCCTACAATGAGCAGTTCTTC.

This chain links TRBV7-8 with TRBJ1-1, with a tentative D call TRBD1 (6 bases). Germline values: CDR1 SGHVS, CDR2 FQNEAQ. The CDR3 runs 16 residues. V dropped 0 bases and J dropped 0 bases, with 11 bases sitting between them. CDR3 residues: CASSLAGGVVNTEAFF. Here the CDR3 DNA reads TGTGCCAGCAGCTTAGCAGGGGGGGTTGTGAACACTGAAGCTTTCTTT. Supplemented by reference TRBV7-8 and TRBJ1-1, the full variable domain reads GAGVSQSPRYKVAKRGQDVALRCDPISGHVSLFWYQQALGQGPEFLTYFQNEAQLDKSGLPSDRFFAERPEGSVSTLKIQRTQQEDSAVYLCASSLAGGVVNTEAFFGQGTRLTVV.

This clone was counted once. The V and J genes are TRBV7-9 and TRBJ1-4; 7 bases agree with TRBD1. The V and J ends lost 3 bases and 8 bases, in that order; junction bases with no gene match: 6. The CDR3 runs to 14 residues. Germline loops: CDR1 SEHNR, CDR2 FQNEAQ (reference sequence). The CDR3 region has the DNA TGTGCCAGCAGCTTGGGACAGAATAGCGAAAAACTGTTTTTT. This encodes CASSLGQNSEKLFF.

The V and J genes are TRBV9 and TRBJ2-6, with a tentative D call TRBD2 (5 bases). The CDR3 totals 13 residues. The germline V and J ends were trimmed by 4 bases and 4 bases, with 6 bases remaining between them. Germline V gives CDR1 SGDLS, CDR2 YYNGEE. The CDR3 DNA reads TGTGCCAGCAGCCGAGGGGGGGCCAACGTCCTGACTTTC. Encoded protein: CASSRGGANVLTF.

The chain recombines TRBV9 with TRBJ2-7, with 12 bases aligning to TRBD2. This CDR3 spans 16 amino acids. The germline V gene encodes CDR1 SGDLS and CDR2 YYNGEE. V shed 5 bases and J 6 bases; nucleotides not matched to a gene: 12. CDR3 sequence: CASSPNLAGGPGEQYF. The CDR3 bases are TGTGCCAGCAGTCCTAATCTAGCGGGGGGGCCCGGCGAGCAGTACTTC.

J is TRBJ2-7 and V is TRBV4-1; maybe TRBD1 (5 bases). Between the trimmed V and J ends, which lost 1 base and 4 bases, there was a span of 17 bases. CDR3 size: 16 residues. The germline V gene has CDR1 MGHRA and CDR2 YSYEKL. The CDR3 spells CASSQALGALGYEQYF. The CDR3 DNA sequence: TGCGCCAGCAGCCAAGCTCTAGGGGCCCTCGGATACGAGCAGTACTTC.

The rearrangement joins TRBV13 to TRBJ1-1, with TRBD1 matching 8 bases. Trimming removed 0 bases from V and 4 bases from J; junction bases left unmatched: 1. The CDR3 contains 14 residues. Germline V gene data show CDR1 as PRHDT and CDR2 as FYEKMQ (reference sequence). Here the CDR3 reads CASSLGQGATEAFF. CDR3 bases: TGTGCCAGCAGCTTAGGCCAGGGGGCCACTGAAGCTTTCTTT.

The V and J genes are TRBV11-1 and TRBJ1-1; no firm D call. Germline CDR1 SGHAT, CDR2 FQDESV (reference sequence). V dropped 1 base and J dropped 5 bases, with 14 bases sitting between them. The CDR3 has 15 residues. The DNA of the CDR3 is TGTGCCAGCAGCTTAGGAGTCGGGCGGGGAACTGAAGCTTTCTTT. Translated, it gives CASSLGVGRGTEAFF.

This rearrangement joins TRBV5-1 to TRBJ2-3; possible D gene TRBD1, 6 bases. In germline, CDR1 is SGHRS, CDR2 YFSETQ. The CDR3 is made up of 16 amino acids. Trimming cost V 4 bases and J 2 bases, with 17 bases left between them. The CDR3 loop reads CASSTGTNPFTDTQYF. The CDR3 coding sequence is TGCGCCAGCAGCACTGGGACAAATCCCTTCACAGATACGCAGTATTTT.